The 20 T cell receptor beta chains below were found in one sample sequenced in a study of blood T cell repertoires in COVID-19. Sequencing was performed with immunoSEQ multiplex PCR; in TCRdb, only in-frame clones are kept and a portion is missing. The sample lists 300,000 to 350,000 clones, roughly 90% occurring once. Sequencing used PBMCs or T cells enriched from blood (not recorded which). The receptors here all came from a woman between 18 and 29 years old with acute COVID-19.

The V and J genes are TRBV5-5 and TRBJ2-7; the D gene is possibly TRBD1 (6 bases). V was trimmed by 0 bases and J by 1 base, leaving 11 bases between them. Per the germline V gene, CDR1 is SGHKS and CDR2 is YYEKEE (reference sequence). This CDR3 is built from 15 residues. The CDR3 sequence is CASSLATGISYEQYF. The CDR3 region has the DNA TGTGCCAGCAGCTTGGCAACAGGGATATCCTACGAGCAGTACTTC.

The rearrangement links TRBV2 to TRBJ2-1; 8 bases fit TRBD2. From germline, CDR1 is SNHLY and CDR2 FYNNEI. Losses at the gene ends were 1 base for V and 2 bases for J; bases not matched to a gene: 1. The CDR3 length is 15 residues. The CDR3 nucleotides read TGTGCCAGCAGTGAAGGTAGCGGGGCCTACAATGAGCAGTTCTTC. As protein: CASSEGSGAYNEQFF.

The genes are TRBV11-3 and TRBJ2-2; TRBD2 is a possible D gene (7 bases). V lost 5 bases, J lost 2 bases, and 18 bases lay in between. This CDR3 is 17 amino acids long. CDR1 and CDR2 from the germline V gene are SGHNT and YENEEA. The CDR3 spells CASSQKGGTVNTGELFF. CDR3 nucleotides: TGTGCCAGCAGCCAGAAGGGGGGGACCGTTAACACCGGGGAGCTGTTTTTT.

This clone was seen only once. The rearrangement joins TRBV7-9 to TRBJ2-1, with D perhaps matching TRBD1 (5 bases). The germline gives CDR1 SEHNR, CDR2 FQNEAQ (reference sequence). The CDR3 totals 17 residues. Trimming pared 1 base from V and 4 bases from J, leaving 17 bases between. The CDR3 DNA reads as TGTGCCAGCAGCTTAGGACTGGGGCCGGCCCAGTACAATGAGCAGTTCTTC. This gives the protein CASSLGLGPAQYNEQFF.

As regards this clone: The same CDR3 is also encoded by other DNA sequences in this sample. This chain uses TRBV6-5 with TRBJ2-7, with 12 nucleotides matching TRBD2. After removal of 7 bases from V and 4 bases from J, the junction contained 2 bases not matched to a gene. CDR1 MNHEY and CDR2 SVGAGI come from the germline V gene. The CDR3 is made up of 13 amino acids. The chain's CDR3 is CASTGLAGYEQYF. For the CDR3, the DNA is TGTGCCAGCACGGGACTAGCGGGTTACGAGCAGTACTTC.

The rearrangement uses TRBV9 and TRBJ1-5; possibly TRBD1 for D (5 bases). The V gene's germline CDR1 is SGDLS and CDR2 YYNGEE. This CDR3 spans 14 amino acids. The V gene lost 3 bases and the J gene lost 6 bases, with 13 bases spanning the gap. The CDR3 DNA sequence: TGTGCCAGCAGCGCGGAAGGGGTAGGTCAGCCCCAGCATTTT. This sequence encodes CASSAEGVGQPQHF.

The chain combines TRBV6-5 with TRBJ1-2, with D possibly TRBD1 on 5 matching bases. Germline values: CDR1 MNHEY, CDR2 SVGAGI. The ends were cut back, 0 bases at V and 4 bases at J, with 12 bases in the middle. CDR3 length equals 15 residues. In DNA, the CDR3 is TGTGCCAGCAGTTACTCGTTAGGGGTCACCTATGGCTACACCTTC. Translated, it gives CASSYSLGVTYGYTF.

The chain has TRBV11-2 and TRBJ1-1; 7 bases fit TRBD1. Germline V gene data show CDR1 as SGHAT and CDR2 as FQNNGV. This CDR3 has 15 amino acids. The trim removed 1 base at V and 8 bases at J, leaving 10 bases unmatched. The CDR3 region has the DNA TGTGCCAGCAGCTTAGGGGGACAGCAAAACTTCGAAGCTTTCTTT. It is translated as CASSLGGQQNFEAFF.

The chain links TRBV2 to TRBJ2-3; 7 nucleotides align to TRBD1. V trimming: 6 bases; J trimming: 1 base; junction bases outside the gene matches: 4. CDR1 is SNHLY and CDR2 is FYNNEI in the germline V gene. The CDR3 runs to 14 residues. Written as DNA, the CDR3 is TGTGCCAGCAGAGGGACAGATCGCACAGATACGCAGTATTTT. Translating it yields CASRGTDRTDTQYF.

The count of this clone is one. The V and J genes are TRBV24-1 and TRBJ1-2, with D unresolved. The V end was cut by 2 bases, the J end by 1 base, with 4 bases between. Germline V gene data show CDR1 as KGHDR and CDR2 as SFDVKD. The CDR3 totals 13 residues. The CDR3 DNA sequence: TGTGCCACCAGTGATTCCGTTAACTATGGCTACACCTTC. Residues: CATSDSVNYGYTF.

The V gene is TRBV19, the J gene TRBJ2-5, with D possibly being TRBD1 (6 bases). Looked up from germline, CDR1 is LNHDA and CDR2 is SQIVND (reference sequence). The CDR3 covers 13 residues. Trimming removed 6 bases at V and 1 base at J, with 9 bases between. The CDR3 DNA sequence: TGTGCCAGTAGGGGGGCTACCCAAGAGACCCAGTACTTC. Translating it yields CASRGATQETQYF.

The chain combines TRBV30 with TRBJ2-5; the D gene is possibly TRBD2 (5 bases). The V end lost 2 bases, the J end lost 7 bases, and 14 bases lay between the germline ends. The germline V gene encodes CDR1 GTSNPN and CDR2 SVGIG (reference sequence). The CDR3 consists of 13 residues. DNA for the CDR3: TGTGCCTGGAGTTATGCGAGGGAATGGACCCAGTACTTC. It translates to CAWSYAREWTQYF. Looking up the rest from reference TRBV30 and TRBJ2-5 gives the full variable domain: SQTIHQWPATLVQPVGSPLSLECTVEGTSNPNLYWYRQAAGRGLQLLFYSVGIGQISSEVPQNLSASRPQDRQFILSSKKLLLSDSGFYLCAWSYAREWTQYFGPGTRLLVL.

Notes on this clone: This same CDR3 is encoded by further DNA sequences in the sample. This chain joins TRBV28 and TRBJ1-5, with TRBD1 identical over 7 bases. The CDR3 totals 14 residues. Germline V lookup: CDR1 MDHEN, CDR2 SYDVKM. V lost 2 bases and J lost 4; bases outside the gene matches: 2. The CDR3 DNA reads TGTGCCAGCAGTTTACACAGGGGTAATCAGCCCCAGCATTTT. It codes for CASSLHRGNQPQHF. The full variable domain, rest sourced from reference TRBV28 and TRBJ1-5, is DVKVTQSSRYLVKRTGEKVFLECVQDMDHENMFWYRQDPGLGLRLIYFSYDVKMKEKGDIPEGYSVSREKKERFSLILESASTNQTSMYLCASSLHRGNQPQHFGDGTRLSIL.

The chain has TRBV27 and TRBJ2-1; 13 nucleotides match TRBD2. The CDR3 consists of 15 residues. Unmatched junction bases numbered 7, after V lost 4 bases and J lost 10 bases. Germline V CDR1 and CDR2: MNHEY, SMNVEV (reference sequence). DNA for the CDR3: TGTGCCAGCAGTTCTCCGGGACTAGCGGGATCGGAGCAGTTCTTC. Translated: CASSSPGLAGSEQFF.

V is TRBV7-6 and J is TRBJ2-7; 8 bases fit TRBD2. The length of the CDR3 is 18 residues. The germline V gene encodes CDR1 SGHVS and CDR2 FNYEAQ. Trimming at V came to 2 bases and at J to 1 base, leaving 13 bases not matched to a gene. Here the CDR3 reads CASSLLPDISGDSYEQYF. For the CDR3, the DNA is TGTGCCAGCAGCTTACTACCCGATATTAGCGGGGATTCCTACGAGCAGTACTTC.

This clone was seen once. J is TRBJ1-5 and V is TRBV28, with TRBD1 identical over 7 bases. Germline V gene sequence: CDR1 MDHEN, CDR2 SYDVKM. CDR3 length: 15 amino acids. V was pared by 5 bases and J by 6 bases, with 10 bases of the junction left unmatched. The CDR3 is CASSLPYRGSQPQHF. CDR3 DNA sequence: TGTGCCAGCAGTCTTCCATACAGGGGTTCTCAGCCCCAGCATTTT.

The V and J genes are TRBV7-8 and TRBJ1-2; D might be TRBD1 (5 bases). V lost 2 bases, J lost 2 bases, and 15 bases lay in between. Germline CDR1 reads SGHVS; CDR2 reads FQNEAQ. The CDR3 has 16 residues. CDR3 amino acids: CASSLRGDIGNYGYTF. The CDR3 DNA reads as TGTGCCAGCAGCTTAAGGGGCGACATTGGCAACTATGGCTACACCTTC.

The rearrangement links TRBV4-2 to TRBJ2-1, with TRBD1 matching over 10 bases. Losses at the gene ends were 1 base for V and 4 bases for J; bases not matched to a gene: 7. CDR3 length equals 17 residues. The V gene's germline CDR1 is LGHNA and CDR2 YNFKEQ. The CDR3 loop is CASSQVRTGGIYNEQFF. CDR3 nucleotide sequence: TGTGCCAGCAGCCAAGTTCGGACAGGGGGTATTTACAATGAGCAGTTCTTC.

The rearrangement links TRBV2 to TRBJ1-2; D ambiguous. Germline assignment: CDR1 SNHLY and CDR2 FYNNEI. Trimming stripped 1 base from V and 3 bases from J, with 18 bases between. The CDR3 contains 17 residues. In nucleotides, the CDR3 is TGTGCCAGCAGTGAAGGGGCTTTGAGGGCCTCTCACTATGGCTACACCTTC. The encoded protein is CASSEGALRASHYGYTF.

V is TRBV18 and J is TRBJ1-5; 8 bases line up with TRBD1. The CDR3 length is 17 residues. The junction had 16 bases not matched to a gene; V was cut back by 5 bases and J by 7 bases. Germline values: CDR1 KGHSH, CDR2 LQKENI. CDR3 residues: CASSATGTGRVGQPQHF. In DNA form, the CDR3 reads TGTGCCAGCTCAGCAACCGGGACAGGCAGGGTGGGGCAGCCCCAGCATTTT.